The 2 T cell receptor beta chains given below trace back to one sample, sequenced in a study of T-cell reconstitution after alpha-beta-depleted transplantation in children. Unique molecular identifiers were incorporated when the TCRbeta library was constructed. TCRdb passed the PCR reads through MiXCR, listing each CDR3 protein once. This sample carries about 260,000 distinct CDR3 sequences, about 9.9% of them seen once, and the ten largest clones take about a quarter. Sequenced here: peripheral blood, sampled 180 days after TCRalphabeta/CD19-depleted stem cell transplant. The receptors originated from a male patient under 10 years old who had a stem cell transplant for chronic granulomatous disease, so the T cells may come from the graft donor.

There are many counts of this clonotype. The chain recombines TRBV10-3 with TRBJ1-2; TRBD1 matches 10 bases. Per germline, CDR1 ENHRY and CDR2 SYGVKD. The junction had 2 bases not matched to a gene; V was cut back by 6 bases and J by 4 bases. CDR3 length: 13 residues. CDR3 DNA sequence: TGTGCCATCAGGACAGGGGGCACCTATGGCTACACCTTC. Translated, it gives CAIRTGGTYGYTF.

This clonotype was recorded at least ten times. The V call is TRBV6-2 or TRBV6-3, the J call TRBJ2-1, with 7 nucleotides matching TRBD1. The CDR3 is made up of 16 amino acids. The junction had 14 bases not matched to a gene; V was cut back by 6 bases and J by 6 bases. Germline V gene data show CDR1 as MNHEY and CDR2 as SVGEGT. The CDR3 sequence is CASRTPPGTVSNEQFF. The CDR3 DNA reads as TGTGCCAGCAGAACCCCCCCCGGGACAGTTAGCAATGAGCAGTTCTTC.